This T cell receptor beta chain was observed in a study of blood T cell repertoires in COVID-19 (dated by TCRdb to about 2020). Background on the whole study: Collaborator samples came from the United States, Italy and Spain and covered acute and convalescent phases of COVID-19. The repertoires were released in a freely available public database intended as a resource for research on the immune response to SARS-CoV-2. The sample metadata nearly always contained a de-identified subject ID, COVID-19 status, age in years and sex. The dataset comprised deeply sampled blood TCRbeta repertoires from subjects exposed to, actively infected with, or recovered from COVID-19. The material from the prospective study consisted of cDNA or gDNA derived from T cells, B-cell-depleted T cells, or PBMCs. The samples were drawn from the first 160 participants of the ongoing ImmuneRACE study and from 1,254 subjects provided by 6 global collaborators. Where available, HLA class I and class II types were taken from metadata supplied by the sample provider and were not determined by assay-based typing.

A remark on this clone: Its antigen specificity is not known. No quality values exist for individual bases; no much larger clone is one base distant.

Study-wide conclusions, independent of this receptor: The amount of clinical and demographic metadata varied by source and participant and was provided uncurated.

The immunoSEQ Assay, a bias-controlled multiplex PCR, was used to amplify TCRbeta CDR3 regions from genomic DNA. The paper's processing steps were these. Within the assay, amplification of reference gene primers was used to estimate how many nucleated cells each sample contained. To quantify the absolute abundance of each unique TCRbeta CDR3 rearrangement, sequence reads were collapsed and filtered. Productive Simpson clonality was computed per sample as the square root of Simpson's diversity index over productive rearrangements. TCRdb mirrors the immuneACCESS table, restricted to in-frame sequences. Some clones are absent from its copies; in checked studies, under half trace to an unresolved V gene, and the reason for the others is unknown. The DNA gave D and trimming, while V, J and clone size come from that table. The sample includes around 190,000 clones, with roughly 80% observed a single time. Clones ranked in the top ten supply 5.5% to 7.5% of the sample.

After removal of 0 bases from V and 4 bases from J, the junction retains 4 bases not matched to a gene. CDR1 and CDR2, looked up from the germline V gene (reference sequence), are LGHDT and YNNKEL. From cysteine to phenylalanine, the CDR3 is 16 amino acids long. The kept DNA is CDR3 alone, 48 bases in frame from the first base. Collaborating institutions collected whole blood in K2EDTA tubes following their own protocols. For TCRbeta analysis, collaborator samples were shipped as frozen whole blood, as isolated PBMCs, or as DNA extracted from either sample type. What was sequenced was peripheral blood. The clonotype originates from a human donor in a cohort sampled during active COVID-19. The chain is assembled from TRBV3-1 (or the pseudogene TRBV3-2) and TRBJ1-5; 9 central bases correspond to TRBD1. The nucleotide sequence reads TGTGCCAGCAGCCAAGATCCCGGGACAGGGAATCAGCCCCAGCATTTT. This translates into CASSQDPGTGNQPQHF.